Each of the 32 T cell receptor beta chains below was sequenced from the same sample in a study of blood T cell repertoires in COVID-19. Here immunoSEQ multiplex PCR was the method, and the copy in TCRdb shows in-frame clones only, minus some. Of 150,000 to 200,000 clones listed, about 87% are singletons. What was sequenced was peripheral blood. These receptors were obtained from a middle-aged man with active or convalescent COVID-19.

The genes are TRBV4-3 and TRBJ2-3; 10 bases align to TRBD2. This CDR3 region has 16 residues. Germline V gene lookup returns CDR1 LGHNA and CDR2 YSLEER. V was pared by 3 bases and J by 1 base, with 4 bases of the junction left unmatched. CDR3 protein: CASSQSGTSGTDTQYF. In nucleotides, the CDR3 is TGCGCCAGCAGCCAGTCCGGGACTAGCGGCACAGATACGCAGTATTTT.

The V gene is TRBV13, the J gene TRBJ2-1; a possible D gene is TRBD1 (5 bases). The CDR3 length is 14 residues. Germline assignment: CDR1 PRHDT and CDR2 FYEKMQ (reference sequence). Trimming removed 5 bases at V and 1 base at J, with 9 bases between. CDR3 DNA: TGTGCCAGCAGCCCAGGGTTTTCCTACAATGAGCAGTTCTTC. Translated, it gives CASSPGFSYNEQFF.

This chain links TRBV6-4 with TRBJ1-2; 8 nucleotides match TRBD1. The ends lost 5 bases at V and 4 bases at J; junction bases unmatched: 12. The CDR3 totals 16 residues. Looked up from germline, CDR1 is MRHNA and CDR2 is SNTAGT. The CDR3 protein is CASSRSGTGTGYGYTF. The CDR3 DNA reads TGTGCCAGCAGTAGGTCCGGGACAGGAACTGGCTATGGCTACACCTTC.

This rearrangement joins TRBV4-3 to TRBJ1-2; possibly TRBD1 for D (5 bases). Per the germline V gene, CDR1 is LGHNA and CDR2 is YSLEER. The CDR3 contains 21 residues. Between the trimmed V and J ends, which lost 0 bases and 1 base, there was a span of 27 bases. DNA of the CDR3: TGCGCCAGCAGCCAAGATATGGGAAGGGACTTCACCCAAAAGAATAACTATGGCTACACCTTC. Its protein is CASSQDMGRDFTQKNNYGYTF.

The V call is TRBV9, the J call TRBJ1-1; D unclear. The V end was cut by 0 bases, the J end by 4 bases, with 13 bases between. This CDR3 is 15 amino acids long. Germline CDR1 reads SGDLS; CDR2 reads YYNGEE. The CDR3 protein is CASSVGSRRATEAFF. The CDR3, as DNA: TGTGCCAGCAGCGTAGGGTCGCGGAGGGCCACTGAAGCTTTCTTT. Drawing the rest from reference TRBV9 and TRBJ1-1, the complete variable domain is DSGVTQTPKHLITATGQRVTLRCSPRSGDLSVYWYQQSLDQGLQFLIQYYNGEERAKGNILERFSAQQFPDLHSELNLSSLELGDSALYFCASSVGSRRATEAFFGQGTRLTVV.

J is TRBJ2-2 and V is TRBV7-9, with 7 bases identical to TRBD1. After removal of 4 bases from V and 5 bases from J, the junction contained 7 bases not matched to a gene. Germline CDR1 reads SEHNR; CDR2 reads FQNEAQ (reference sequence). The CDR3 sequence is 15 residues long. CDR3 amino acids: CASSSRTGGTGELFF. The CDR3 nucleotides read TGTGCCAGCAGCTCCCGGACAGGAGGTACCGGGGAGCTGTTTTTT.

CDR3 coding DNA: TGCGCCAGCAGCCAAGGGGACAGGGGCTCCTACGAGCAGTACTTC. Translated: CASSQGDRGSYEQYF. The rearrangement joins TRBV4-1 to TRBJ2-7; TRBD1 agrees at 10 bases. The CDR3 contains 15 residues. The V gene's germline CDR1 is MGHRA and CDR2 YSYEKL. Germline trimming cut 1 base from V and 0 bases from J; bases unmatched to any gene: 0.

The rearrangement uses TRBV11-1 and TRBJ2-1; 8 bases agree with TRBD2. Germline lookup yields CDR1 SGHAT and CDR2 FQDESV (reference sequence). V lost 4 bases, J lost 7 bases, and 0 bases stayed unmatched. The length of the CDR3 is 12 residues. This CDR3 reads CASSSGGNEQFF. DNA for the CDR3: TGTGCCAGCAGCTCGGGAGGGAATGAGCAGTTCTTC.

CDR3 DNA: TGCGCCAGCAGTGGCAAAAGGGACACCATGAACACTGAAGCTTTCTTT. This sequence encodes CASSGKRDTMNTEAFF. The chain combines TRBV10-1 with TRBJ1-1; D is perhaps TRBD1 (6 bases). Between the trimmed V and J ends, which lost 4 bases and 0 bases, there was a span of 15 bases. This CDR3 has 16 residues. CDR1 and CDR2 (germline): WNHNN, SYGVQD (reference sequence).

The rearrangement joins TRBV6-6 to TRBJ2-5; 7 bases fit TRBD2. Germline V gene data show CDR1 as MNHNY and CDR2 as SVGAGI (reference sequence). The V segment lost 2 bases and the J segment 4 bases; nucleotides outside the gene matches: 7. The CDR3 covers 15 residues. The CDR3 region is CASSYPGGGTETQYF. Here the CDR3 DNA reads TGTGCCAGCAGTTACCCCGGCGGGGGTACAGAGACCCAGTACTTC.

V is TRBV7-8 and J is TRBJ2-3; TRBD1 might be the D (7 bases). The CDR3 consists of 15 residues. Germline CDR1 SGHVS, CDR2 FQNEAQ. V was pared by 6 bases and J by 2 bases, with 15 bases between. CDR3 sequence reads: CASRRGTEPTDTQYF. Written as DNA, the CDR3 is TGTGCCAGCAGACGCGGGACAGAACCCACAGATACGCAGTATTTT.

The V and J genes are TRBV30 and TRBJ1-4; possibly TRBD1 for D (5 bases). Deletions cut 0 bases from V and 7 bases from J, with 12 bases between. This CDR3 comprises 14 residues. CDR1 and CDR2 (germline): GTSNPN, SVGIG (reference sequence). DNA of the CDR3: TGTGCCTGGAGTGTGGCGGGGGGAGGTGAAAAACTGTTTTTT. This codes for CAWSVAGGGEKLFF. The complete variable domain, with remaining parts taken from reference TRBV30 and TRBJ1-4, reads SQTIHQWPATLVQPVGSPLSLECTVEGTSNPNLYWYRQAAGRGLQLLFYSVGIGQISSEVPQNLSASRPQDRQFILSSKKLLLSDSGFYLCAWSVAGGGEKLFFGSGTQLSVL.

The chain recombines TRBV28 with TRBJ2-4, with D possibly matching TRBD2 (5 bases). V was cut by 5 bases and J by 4 bases, with 15 bases left in between. Germline CDR1 reads MDHEN; CDR2 reads SYDVKM. The CDR3 length is 15 residues. DNA of the CDR3: TGTGCCAGCAGTCCGGTGGGCGGGCTAAAAAACATTCAGTACTTC. This gives the protein CASSPVGGLKNIQYF.

The chain uses TRBV6-1 and TRBJ2-2; TRBD2 agrees at 8 bases. Germline values: CDR1 MNHNS, CDR2 SASEGT. This CDR3 comprises 18 residues. V lost 2 bases and J lost 0; bases outside the gene matches: 8. The CDR3: CASSERVSGDTNTGELFF. The CDR3 coding sequence is TGTGCCAGCAGTGAACGCGTTAGCGGGGATACGAACACCGGGGAGCTGTTTTTT.

This chain's CDR3 is CASSRGGSEQFF. The CDR3 DNA follows: TGTGCCAGCAGCAGAGGGGGTTCTGAGCAGTTCTTC. V usage is TRBV9 and J usage is TRBJ2-1, with D maybe TRBD1 (6 bases). Between the trimmed V and J ends, which lost 4 bases and 9 bases, there was a span of 11 bases. Germline CDR1 is SGDLS and CDR2 is YYNGEE. This CDR3 has 12 amino acids.

The V gene is TRBV6-2 or TRBV6-3, the J gene TRBJ1-2; the D is unclear. Germline V gene sequence: CDR1 MNHEY, CDR2 SVGEGT. V was clipped by 0 bases and J by 1 base, with 6 bases between them. The CDR3 extends over 14 amino acids. The CDR3 DNA is TGTGCCAGCAGTTACTCGGGCGTTAACTATGGCTACACCTTC. It specifies CASSYSGVNYGYTF.

This clone was seen just once. V is TRBV9 and J is TRBJ1-1; possible D gene TRBD1, 5 bases. V lost 6 bases and J lost 6, with 15 bases in between. The CDR3 has 13 residues. The germline CDR1 and CDR2 sequences are SGDLS and YYNGEE. The CDR3 bases are TGTGCCAGCACCCCGAGCGGGGCTGCTGAAGCTTTCTTT. It is translated as CASTPSGAAEAFF.

The chain combines TRBV4-2 with TRBJ2-3, with D perhaps matching TRBD1 (6 bases). The CDR3 has 14 amino acids. Trimming removed 1 base at V and 2 bases at J, with 7 bases between. Looked up from germline, CDR1 is LGHNA and CDR2 is YNFKEQ. The CDR3 reads CASSQGTDTDTQYF. Written as DNA, the CDR3 is TGTGCCAGCAGCCAAGGGACAGACACAGATACGCAGTATTTT.

The V and J genes are TRBV19 and TRBJ1-4, with a weak D call TRBD1 (6 bases). The CDR3 has 15 amino acids. V shed 1 base and J shed 3 bases, with 9 bases lying between them. CDR1 and CDR2 from the germline V gene are LNHDA and SQIVND (reference sequence). CDR3 sequence reads: CASSIGQVANEKLFF. The CDR3 nucleotides are TGTGCCAGTAGTATAGGACAGGTGGCTAATGAAAAACTGTTTTTT.

This sequence joins TRBV9 and TRBJ2-2, with 7 positions matching TRBD1. Germline CDR1 and CDR2: SGDLS and YYNGEE. The CDR3 is made up of 14 amino acids. The V and J ends lost 3 bases and 2 bases, in that order; junction bases with no gene match: 1. This CDR3 is CASSGQGNTGELFF. In DNA form, the CDR3 reads TGTGCCAGCAGCGGACAGGGAAACACCGGGGAGCTGTTTTTT.

The genes are TRBV7-3 and TRBJ2-5; D is perhaps TRBD2 (6 bases). Germline V gene data show CDR1 as SGHTA and CDR2 as FQGTGA. V was clipped by 1 base and J by 4 bases, with 7 bases between them. This CDR3 region has 13 residues. In DNA form, the CDR3 reads TGTGCCAGCAGCTTAAGGCGGGGAGAGACCCAGTACTTC. Protein: CASSLRRGETQYF.

The rearrangement uses TRBV7-9 and TRBJ2-1, with a possible D match to TRBD1 (6 bases). The CDR3 spans 15 residues. The ends were cut back, 5 bases at V and 5 bases at J, with 16 bases in the middle. The germline V gene has CDR1 SEHNR and CDR2 FQNEAQ (reference sequence). The CDR3 region is CASSHRDKVNNEQFF. In DNA, the CDR3 is TGTGCCAGCAGCCACCGGGACAAGGTTAACAATGAGCAGTTCTTC.

The V and J genes are TRBV6-6 and TRBJ1-3, with D unresolved. The V gene lost 0 bases and the J gene lost 8 bases, with 11 bases spanning the gap. Germline lookup yields CDR1 MNHNY and CDR2 SVGAGI (reference sequence). The CDR3 is made up of 14 amino acids. The CDR3 protein is CASSYSRVRDTIYF. CDR3 DNA: TGTGCCAGCAGTTACTCGCGGGTGCGGGACACCATATATTTT.

CDR3 bases: TGCGCCAGCAGCTTACAGGGGACTCGAGCTGGAAACACCATATATTTT. It translates to CASSLQGTRAGNTIYF. This sequence joins TRBV5-1 and TRBJ1-3; 7 nucleotides line up with TRBD1. This CDR3 is built from 16 residues. Trimming at V came to 2 bases and at J to 2 bases, leaving 7 bases not matched to a gene. The germline V gene encodes CDR1 SGHRS and CDR2 YFSETQ.

The V gene is TRBV6-6, the J gene TRBJ1-5, with D uncertain. This CDR3 has 15 residues. The V end was cut by 7 bases, the J end by 0 bases, with 13 bases between. Per germline, CDR1 MNHNY and CDR2 SVGAGI (reference sequence). CDR3 in DNA: TGTGCCAGCATAGAGAGCGAGTATAGCAATCAGCCCCAGCATTTT. It is translated as CASIESEYSNQPQHF.

This clone was seen just once. This chain joins TRBV28 and TRBJ1-1; TRBD1 is a possible D gene (6 bases). This CDR3 comprises 11 residues. The V gene's germline CDR1 is MDHEN and CDR2 SYDVKM. The CDR3 is CASRGATEAFF. The CDR3 coding sequence is TGTGCGAGTCGGGGGGCCACTGAAGCTTTCTTT.

The chain employs TRBV4-2 and TRBJ2-7; 13 bases line up with TRBD2. The germline gives CDR1 LGHNA, CDR2 YNFKEQ. V shed 5 bases, J shed 0 bases, and the junction held 10 bases outside the gene matches. This CDR3 contains 18 residues. The CDR3 protein is CASSINRLAGGSSYEQYF. The CDR3 DNA reads TGTGCCAGCAGCATTAATAGACTAGCGGGGGGTAGCTCCTACGAGCAGTACTTC.

This chain joins TRBV6-1 and TRBJ2-3; D perhaps matches TRBD2 (6 bases). Germline-derived CDR1 and CDR2 are MNHNS and SASEGT. This CDR3 has 16 amino acids. V was cut by 2 bases and J by 0 bases, with 12 bases left in between. The CDR3 here is CASSESRTTSTDTQYF. The CDR3 DNA sequence: TGTGCCAGCAGTGAATCGAGGACTACCAGCACAGATACGCAGTATTTT.

This chain connects TRBV5-1 to TRBJ1-6; weak D call: TRBD1 (6 bases). CDR3 length equals 18 residues. Germline loops: CDR1 SGHRS, CDR2 YFSETQ. V dropped 1 base and J dropped 3 bases, with 17 bases sitting between them. As DNA, the CDR3 is TGCGCCAGCAGCTTGCTGGGCCAGGGGTCCCTCTATAATTCACCCCTCCACTTT. Residues: CASSLLGQGSLYNSPLHF.

The chain couples TRBV7-3 to TRBJ2-1, with TRBD2 matching 9 bases. This CDR3 has 15 amino acids. In germline, CDR1 is SGHTA, CDR2 FQGTGA. Losses at the gene ends were 1 base for V and 9 bases for J; bases not matched to a gene: 7. The CDR3 sequence is CASSLRRGGLSEQFF. The CDR3 nucleotides are TGTGCCAGCAGCTTAAGGCGGGGGGGCCTGAGTGAGCAGTTCTTC. Supplemented by reference TRBV7-3 and TRBJ2-1, the full variable domain reads GAGVSQTPSNKVTEKGKYVELRCDPISGHTALYWYRQSLGQGPEFLIYFQGTGAADDSGLPNDRFFAVRPEGSVSTLKIQRTERGDSAVYLCASSLRRGGLSEQFFGPGTRLTVL.

The chain is built from TRBV11-3 and TRBJ2-3; the D gene is possibly TRBD2 (6 bases). CDR3 length: 15 amino acids. The V end was cut by 5 bases, the J end by 1 base, with 13 bases between. Germline-derived CDR1 and CDR2 are SGHNT and YENEEA. The CDR3 bases are TGTGCCAGCAGCCCAGGAGGGGAACGCACAGATACGCAGTATTTT. Amino acids: CASSPGGERTDTQYF.

This chain joins TRBV3-1 (or the pseudogene TRBV3-2) and TRBJ2-7; 11 nucleotides match TRBD2. With V trimmed by 4 bases and J by 3 bases, 8 bases remained unmatched. This CDR3 region has 16 residues. The germline gives CDR1 LGHDT, CDR2 YNNKEL (reference sequence). The CDR3, as DNA: TGTGCCAGCAGCCCCACTAGCGGGGGCCCCGACTACGAGCAGTACTTC. This encodes CASSPTSGGPDYEQYF.